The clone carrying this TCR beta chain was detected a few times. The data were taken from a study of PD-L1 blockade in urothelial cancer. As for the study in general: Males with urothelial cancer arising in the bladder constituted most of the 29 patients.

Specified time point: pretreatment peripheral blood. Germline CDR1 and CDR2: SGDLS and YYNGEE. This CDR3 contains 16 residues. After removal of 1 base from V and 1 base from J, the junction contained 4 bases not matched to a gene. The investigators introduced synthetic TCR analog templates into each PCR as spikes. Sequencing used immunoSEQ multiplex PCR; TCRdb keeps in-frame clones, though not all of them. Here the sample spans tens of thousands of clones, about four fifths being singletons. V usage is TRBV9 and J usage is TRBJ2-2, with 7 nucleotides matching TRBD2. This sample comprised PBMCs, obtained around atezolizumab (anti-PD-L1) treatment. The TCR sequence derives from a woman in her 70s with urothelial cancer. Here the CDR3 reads CASSVWEGENTGELFF. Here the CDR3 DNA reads TGTGCCAGCAGCGTATGGGAGGGAGAGAACACCGGGGAGCTGTTTTTT.